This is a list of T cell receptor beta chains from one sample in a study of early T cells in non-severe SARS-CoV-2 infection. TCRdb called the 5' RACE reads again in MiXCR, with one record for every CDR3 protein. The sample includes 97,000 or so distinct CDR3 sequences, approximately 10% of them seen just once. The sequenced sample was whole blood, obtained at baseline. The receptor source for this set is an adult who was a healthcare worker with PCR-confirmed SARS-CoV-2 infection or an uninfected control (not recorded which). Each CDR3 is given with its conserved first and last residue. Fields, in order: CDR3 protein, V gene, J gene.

CDR3 protein: CSAREWGMGGSSYEQYF
V gene: TRBV20-1
J gene: TRBJ2-7

CDR3 protein: CAISQTSGYEQFF
V gene: TRBV10-3
J gene: TRBJ2-1

CDR3 protein: CASSFPRGGEGNEQFF
V gene: TRBV5-4
J gene: TRBJ2-1

CDR3 protein: CATSDPGLAANNEQFF
V gene: TRBV24-1
J gene: TRBJ2-1

CDR3 protein: CASSPLGTDTQYF
V gene: TRBV11-2
J gene: TRBJ2-3

CDR3 protein: CASSIRPPLAYEQYF
V gene: TRBV7-2
J gene: TRBJ2-7

CDR3 protein: CASSLAEEETQYF
V gene: TRBV5-1
J gene: TRBJ2-5

CDR3 protein: CASSSRTGKTGANVLTF
V gene: TRBV27
J gene: TRBJ2-6

CDR3 protein: CASSLGPDYEQYF
V gene: TRBV27
J gene: TRBJ2-7

CDR3 protein: CASSQVGQSYEQYF
V gene: TRBV4-3
J gene: TRBJ2-7

CDR3 protein: CASSLRTGVEQYF
V gene: TRBV7-6
J gene: TRBJ2-7

CDR3 protein: CATNPGGHSDTQYF
V gene: TRBV24-1
J gene: TRBJ2-3

CDR3 protein: CASSFNRGQGNYGYTF
V gene: TRBV5-6
J gene: TRBJ1-2

CDR3 protein: CASSYSIQVDYEQYF
V gene: TRBV6-5
J gene: TRBJ2-7

CDR3 protein: CASSLLSAGAGHEQFF
V gene: TRBV18
J gene: TRBJ2-1

CDR3 protein: CASSLRGTGPSYNEQFF
V gene: TRBV11-2
J gene: TRBJ2-1

CDR3 protein: CASSVDRIPDTQYF
V gene: TRBV2
J gene: TRBJ2-3

CDR3 protein: CASSYLIGGSPTYEQYF
V gene: TRBV6-2/TRBV6-3
J gene: TRBJ2-7

CDR3 protein: CASSLLVTDTQYF
V gene: TRBV18
J gene: TRBJ2-3

CDR3 protein: CSACPGTGSATEAFF
V gene: TRBV29-1
J gene: TRBJ1-1

CDR3 protein: CASSYRDRYEAFF
V gene: TRBV4-2
J gene: TRBJ1-1

CDR3 protein: CASSLGGDAETQYF
V gene: TRBV7-2
J gene: TRBJ2-5

CDR3 protein: CTMAAGRDTQYF
V gene: TRBV20-1
J gene: TRBJ2-3

CDR3 protein: CSARDPRSGRAAGEQYF
V gene: TRBV20-1
J gene: TRBJ2-7

CDR3 protein: CSAKFNRASSYEQYF
V gene: TRBV20-1
J gene: TRBJ2-7

CDR3 protein: CASSVAGEGGNSPLHF
V gene: TRBV9
J gene: TRBJ1-6

CDR3 protein: CASSLESGTGGTGELFF
V gene: TRBV5-1
J gene: TRBJ2-2

CDR3 protein: CAISGGADGYTF
V gene: TRBV10-3
J gene: TRBJ1-2

CDR3 protein: CASSGRQTAYEQYF
V gene: TRBV6-1
J gene: TRBJ2-7

CDR3 protein: CAGGQGPNTEAFF
V gene: TRBV2
J gene: TRBJ1-1

CDR3 protein: CASSSPDRPQETQYF
V gene: TRBV7-2
J gene: TRBJ2-5

CDR3 protein: CSASHQNSYNSPLHF
V gene: TRBV20-1
J gene: TRBJ1-6

CDR3 protein: CASSFEAGELFF
V gene: TRBV7-9
J gene: TRBJ2-2

CDR3 protein: CASSSEDVYEQYF
V gene: TRBV7-9
J gene: TRBJ2-7

CDR3 protein: CASSYQKYNEQFF
V gene: TRBV6-2/TRBV6-3
J gene: TRBJ2-1

CDR3 protein: CASSLRDPLSGELFF
V gene: TRBV7-2
J gene: TRBJ2-2

CDR3 protein: CASSWTTGMNSPLHF
V gene: TRBV11-2
J gene: TRBJ1-6

CDR3 protein: CASSTDKNTEAFF
V gene: TRBV18
J gene: TRBJ1-1

CDR3 protein: CASSVGQGIHDTQYF
V gene: TRBV2
J gene: TRBJ2-3

CDR3 protein: CASSGPGLEYF
V gene: TRBV3-1
J gene: TRBJ2-4

CDR3 protein: CSASAWGTDTQYF
V gene: TRBV20-1
J gene: TRBJ2-3

CDR3 protein: CASSPESLFEQYF
V gene: TRBV5-1
J gene: TRBJ2-7